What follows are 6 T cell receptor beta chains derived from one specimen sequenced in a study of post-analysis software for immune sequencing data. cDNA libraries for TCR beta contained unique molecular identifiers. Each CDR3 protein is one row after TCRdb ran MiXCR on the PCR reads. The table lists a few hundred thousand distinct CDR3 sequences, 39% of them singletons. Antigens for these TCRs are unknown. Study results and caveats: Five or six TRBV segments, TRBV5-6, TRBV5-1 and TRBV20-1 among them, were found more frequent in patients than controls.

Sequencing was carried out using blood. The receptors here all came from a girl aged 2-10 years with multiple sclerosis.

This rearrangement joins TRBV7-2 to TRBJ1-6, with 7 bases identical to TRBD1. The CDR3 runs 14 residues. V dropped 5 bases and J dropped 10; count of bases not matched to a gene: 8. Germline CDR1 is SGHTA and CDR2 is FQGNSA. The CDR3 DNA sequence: TGTGCCAGCAGCCCGACAGGGAGAGAGTCACCCCTCCACTTT. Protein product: CASSPTGRESPLHF.

The CDR3 DNA sequence: TGTGCCAGCAGCTTAGTGGTGGGAAGCACTGAAGCTTTCTTT. Translation gives CASSLVVGSTEAFF. This sequence joins TRBV7-2 and TRBJ1-1; the D is unclear. Trimming shortened V by 1 base and J by 4 bases, and 10 bases separated the two germline ends. CDR3 size: 14 residues. Germline V CDR1 and CDR2: SGHTA, FQGNSA. Drawing the rest from reference TRBV7-2 and TRBJ1-1, the complete variable domain is GAGVSQSPSNKVTEKGKDVELRCDPISGHTALYWYRQSLGQGLEFLIYFQGNSAPDKSGLPSDRFSAERTGGSVSTLTIQRTQQEDSAVYLCASSLVVGSTEAFFGQGTRLTVV.

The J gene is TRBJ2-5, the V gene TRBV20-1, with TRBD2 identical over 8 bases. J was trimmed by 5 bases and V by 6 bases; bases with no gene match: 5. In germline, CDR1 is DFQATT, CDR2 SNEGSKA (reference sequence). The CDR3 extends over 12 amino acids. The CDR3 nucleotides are TGCAGTGCAACCTCTAGCGGGGAGACCCAGTACTTC. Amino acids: CSATSSGETQYF.

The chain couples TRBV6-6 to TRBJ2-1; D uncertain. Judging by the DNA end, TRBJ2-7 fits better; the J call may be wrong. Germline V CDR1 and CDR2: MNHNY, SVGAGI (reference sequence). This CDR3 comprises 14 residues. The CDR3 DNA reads TGTGCCAGCTCCCGGGCTATCGGCAGATACGAGCAGTACTTC. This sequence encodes CASSRAIGRYEQYF.

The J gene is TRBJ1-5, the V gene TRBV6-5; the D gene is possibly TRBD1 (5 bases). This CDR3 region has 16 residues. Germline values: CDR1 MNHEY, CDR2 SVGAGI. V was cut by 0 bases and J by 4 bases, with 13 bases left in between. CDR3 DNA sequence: TGTGCCAGCAGTTACTCGTCCGGGGGGGAGAATCAGCCCCAGCATTTT. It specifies CASSYSSGGENQPQHF.

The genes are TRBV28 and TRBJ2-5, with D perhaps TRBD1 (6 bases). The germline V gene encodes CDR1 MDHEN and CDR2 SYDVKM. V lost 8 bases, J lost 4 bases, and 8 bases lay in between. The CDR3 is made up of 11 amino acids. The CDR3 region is CASGGLETQYF. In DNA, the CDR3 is TGTGCCAGCGGGGGCCTAGAGACCCAGTACTTC.